This T cell receptor beta chain was recorded in a study of T cells expressing NK-cell markers. Study information: Beta-chain profiling covered CD3+CD56+NKG2C+, CD3+CD56+NKG2C- and CD3+CD56-NKG2C+ sorted subsets.

For each CDR3 protein, TCRdb gives one entry from its re-call of the 5' RACE reads, without DNA. Its table records 550,000 to 600,000 distinct CDR3 sequences. Germline loops: CDR1 ENHRY, CDR2 SYGVKD. The CDR3 covers 13 residues. This sequence originates from a man between 18 and 29 years old in good health. The rearrangement uses TRBV10-3 and TRBJ1-5; TCRdb selects TRBD1, and the lack of DNA leaves this call unchecked. The sample taken for sequencing was blood T cells: a sorted CD56 or NKG2C T cell subset, CD4+ or CD8+ T cells, or bulk PBMC T cells (not recorded which). CDR3 sequence reads: CAISGGNDRDQHF.